Reported below is one T cell receptor (beta chain). No antigen is known for it. These data are taken from a study of regulatory T cells. Study results and caveats: In patients, unique TRB V-J pairs were restricted and V/J usage skewed, especially in Tregs. Hydrophobic residues at CDR3 positions 6 and 7 were enriched in conventional CD4+ T cells of CD3G-deficient patients.

Primers: 52 TRBV forward and 13 TRBJ reverse. TCRdb's table, derived via immunoSEQ multiplex PCR, lists solely in-frame clones and lacks some. The sample records approximately 31,000 clones, roughly 93% being singletons. A couple of CD3G-deficient patients had more severe autoimmunity; all had some. The clonotype comes from a child aged 2 to 9 with CD3G deficiency. Input material: conventional CD4+ T cells sorted from blood.

CDR3 DNA: TGTGCCAGCAGCTTAGCGCCGGACAGGGTTACCTACGAGCAGTACTTC. It specifies CASSLAPDRVTYEQYF. The chain recombines TRBV7-8 with TRBJ2-7; 8 nucleotides line up with TRBD1. The V gene's germline CDR1 is SGHVS and CDR2 FQNEAQ. With V trimmed by 0 bases and J by 2 bases, 6 bases remained unmatched. CDR3 length: 16 amino acids.